This is a list of T cell receptor beta chains from one sample in a study of cytomegalovirus exposure and HLA in healthy donors. Using immunoSEQ multiplex PCR, the repertoire was profiled, and TCRdb retains in-frame clones only, with some absent. The sample has about 130,000 clones. Sequencing input: PBMCs. The receptors were gathered from a woman aged 55-70 years in good health and CMV-seronegative. The CDR3 runs from the conserved cysteine through the conserved F or W. A D gene is named only where the DNA matches it firmly.

14	TRBD1	TRBJ1-5	TRBV7-8	CASSQGTGVLIQHF	TGTGCCAGCAGCCAGGGGACAGGAGTTTTGATCCAGCATTTT
15	-	TRBJ1-5	TRBV5-1	CASSRGIANNQPQHF	TGCGCCAGCAGCCGGGGTATTGCAAACAATCAGCCCCAGCATTTT
15	-	TRBJ1-5	TRBV28	CASSSPGKSNQPQHF	TGTGCCAGCAGTTCCCCGGGTAAAAGCAATCAGCCCCAGCATTTT
14	-	TRBJ1-5	TRBV28	CASIPPQSNQPQHF	TGTGCCAGCATCCCTCCGCAGAGCAATCAGCCCCAGCATTTT
14	-	TRBJ1-1	TRBV27	CASRRLGGGTEAFF	TGTGCCAGCCGCCGACTCGGGGGAGGCACTGAAGCTTTCTTT
15	TRBD1	TRBJ1-1	TRBV6-5	CASSYPPGQGVEAFF	TGTGCCAGCAGTTACCCTCCGGGACAGGGAGTTGAAGCTTTCTTT
14	TRBD1	TRBJ2-7	TRBV28	CASREGTGPYEQYF	TGTGCCAGCAGGGAAGGGACAGGACCCTACGAGCAGTACTTC
11	-	TRBJ2-7	TRBV20-1	CSAETRGGEYF	TGCAGTGCAGAAACCCGGGGCGGGGAGTACTTC
16	-	TRBJ2-1	TRBV7-3	CASSYSTGGSYNEQFF	TGTGCCAGCAGCTACAGTACAGGCGGCTCCTACAATGAGCAGTTCTTC
16	-	TRBJ2-3	TRBV7-9	CASSSQTRAPTDTQYF	TGTGCCAGCAGCTCTCAGACTAGGGCGCCGACAGATACGCAGTATTTT
14	TRBD1	TRBJ2-5	TRBV5-1	CASSGDSSGETQYF	TGCGCCAGCAGCGGGGACAGTTCCGGGGAGACCCAGTACTTC
15	-	TRBJ1-2	TRBV4-1	CASSTQVYSNYGYTF	TGCGCCAGCAGCACCCAGGTATACTCGAACTATGGCTACACCTTC